The 10 T cell receptor beta chains reported below all come from one sample, sequenced in a study of CD8+ T cells in alopecia areata. Extracted RNA was reverse transcribed, and the resulting cDNA served as sequencing template. Some clones are missing from TCRdb's copy, which holds only in-frame ones; the method was immunoSEQ multiplex PCR. The sample lists some 130,000 clones, 45% to 50% occurring once. Source: CD8+ T cells sorted from blood, taken at week 0. These receptors originate from a human donor with alopecia areata.

The chain has TRBV5-4 and TRBJ2-3; a possible D gene is TRBD1 (6 bases). CDR3 length: 17 residues. CDR1 is SGHNT, CDR2 YYREEE, per germline (reference sequence). V was shortened by 0 bases and J by 2 bases, with 16 bases between the two germline ends. CDR3 sequence (DNA): TGTGCCAGCAGCTTGGCCATGAGGACAGCTTTCACAGATACGCAGTATTTT. This encodes CASSLAMRTAFTDTQYF.

The rearrangement uses TRBV13 and TRBJ1-2, with a possible D match to TRBD1 (6 bases). This CDR3 is 15 amino acids long. The germline gives CDR1 PRHDT, CDR2 FYEKMQ (reference sequence). Trimming shortened V by 4 bases and J by 5 bases, and 17 bases separated the two germline ends. The CDR3 sequence: CASSSIITGHYGYTF. CDR3 DNA sequence: TGTGCCAGCAGCTCCATCATAACAGGGCATTATGGCTACACCTTC.

The V and J genes are TRBV7-9 and TRBJ2-5; D unresolved. The J call may not be correct, given that the DNA end is closer to TRBJ2-7. Germline V gene data show CDR1 as SEHNR and CDR2 as FQNEAQ (reference sequence). CDR3 size: 13 residues. The CDR3 bases are TGTGCCAGCAGCTTAGGTATGCCCTACGAGCAGTACTTC. Translation gives CASSLGMPYEQYF.

This clone has just a few counts. V is TRBV27 and J is TRBJ2-1; D might be TRBD1 or TRBD2, each matching 5 bases. V shed 4 bases and J shed 10 bases, with 11 bases lying between them. The germline gives CDR1 MNHEY, CDR2 SMNVEV (reference sequence). The CDR3 consists of 12 residues. This CDR3 reads CASSSTWDEQFF. CDR3 coding DNA: TGTGCCAGCAGTTCTACCTGGGACGAGCAGTTCTTC.

The V gene is TRBV6-4, the J gene TRBJ2-3; 9 bases align to TRBD2. Trimming removed 5 bases from V and 0 bases from J; junction bases left unmatched: 3. The CDR3 loop spans 15 amino acids. Germline CDR1 reads MRHNA; CDR2 reads SNTAGT. CDR3 residues: CASSLLAGSTDTQYF. CDR3 nucleotides: TGTGCCAGCAGTCTCCTAGCGGGGAGCACAGATACGCAGTATTTT.

This clone appeared a few times. The chain carries TRBV10-3 and TRBJ1-1; tentatively, D is TRBD1 (5 bases). The CDR3 loop spans 17 amino acids. Germline CDR1 is ENHRY and CDR2 is SYGVKD. V lost 1 base to trimming and J lost 1 base, with 16 bases between them. CDR3 in amino acids: CAISEFPRALTNTEAFF. The CDR3 DNA reads TGTGCCATCAGTGAGTTTCCCAGGGCACTAACGAACACTGAAGCTTTCTTT.

This clone was detected only once. The chain combines TRBV5-4 with TRBJ1-2; the D is unclear. The germline V gene encodes CDR1 SGHNT and CDR2 YYREEE (reference sequence). The CDR3 extends over 16 amino acids. Trimming removed 1 base at V and 3 bases at J, with 16 bases between. CDR3 loop: CASSLPGEVLYYGYTF. The CDR3 DNA follows: TGTGCCAGCAGCTTGCCCGGGGAGGTTCTTTACTATGGCTACACCTTC.

This chain links TRBV9 with TRBJ2-2, with a weak D call TRBD1 (6 bases). CDR3 length: 14 residues. Germline V lookup: CDR1 SGDLS, CDR2 YYNGEE. Trimming shortened V by 7 bases and J by 0 bases, and 10 bases separated the two germline ends. CDR3 coding DNA: TGTGCCAGCCAGGGGATATCGAACACCGGGGAGCTGTTTTTT. Its translation: CASQGISNTGELFF.

The chain joins TRBV5-6 to TRBJ1-2; D gene unclear. This CDR3 contains 13 residues. V dropped 4 bases and J dropped 12 bases, with 19 bases sitting between them. The germline V gene has CDR1 SGHDT and CDR2 YYEEEE. DNA of the CDR3: TGTGCCAGCAGCATAGCCTTCATGTCGGCCGACACCTTC. Translating it yields CASSIAFMSADTF.

This chain joins TRBV13 and TRBJ2-2, with D possibly being TRBD2 (6 bases). The V gene lost 6 bases and the J gene lost 3 bases, with 11 bases spanning the gap. CDR3 length: 14 residues. Germline CDR1 reads PRHDT; CDR2 reads FYEKMQ (reference sequence). The CDR3 DNA reads as TGTGCCAGCAGTATAACGGGGGACACCGGGGAGCTGTTTTTT. Its protein product is CASSITGDTGELFF.